These 10 T cell receptor beta chains share one sample of origin, sequenced in a study of CD8 T cells in Susac syndrome. RNA, at roughly 0.45 to 1 ug, was reverse transcribed with random hexamers. TCRdb re-called the immunoSEQ multiplex PCR reads with MiXCR, one entry per CDR3 protein. Of about 120,000 distinct CDR3 sequences listed, around 92% were seen once; the top ten hold over 0.1%. The sequenced material came from CD8+ T cells from PBMCs. The receptors were sampled from a human donor in good health.

The rearrangement uses TRBV20-1 and TRBJ1-1, with TRBD1 matching 7 bases. Per germline, CDR1 DFQATT and CDR2 SNEGSKA (reference sequence). The CDR3 extends over 14 amino acids. The ends lost 3 bases at V and 5 bases at J; junction bases unmatched: 9. The CDR3 nucleotides read TGCAGTGCTAGTTGGATTCAGGGGGGGACTGAAGCTTTCTTT. It specifies CSASWIQGGTEAFF.

The sample holds one count of this clonotype. This rearrangement joins TRBV7-9 to TRBJ1-1; D might be TRBD1 (5 bases). Trimming cost V 4 bases and J 8 bases, with 14 bases left between them. The CDR3 runs 13 residues. CDR1 and CDR2 from the germline V gene are SEHNR and FQNEAQ (reference sequence). The CDR3 nucleotides are TGTGCCAGCAGCTGGGGGGGGATCCCAGAAGCTTTCTTT. As protein: CASSWGGIPEAFF.

The rearrangement joins TRBV20-1 to TRBJ1-1; possibly TRBD1 for D (6 bases). Trimming removed 6 bases at V and 9 bases at J, with 20 bases between. Germline V gene data show CDR1 as DFQATT and CDR2 as SNEGSKA (reference sequence). The length of the CDR3 is 13 residues. The CDR3 nucleotides read TGCAGTGCCCTGAGTCAGGGGCTCCGCCAAGCTTTCTTT. Translated, it gives CSALSQGLRQAFF.

On this clonotype: Mismatch with germline at one junction end may stem from a read error. V usage is TRBV7-7 and J usage is TRBJ2-2; D may be TRBD2 (7 bases). The CDR3 has 16 residues. The germline gives CDR1 SSHAT, CDR2 FNYEAQ (reference sequence). For the CDR3, the DNA is TGTGCTAGCAGCTTAGGGGGACTAATGAACACCGGGGAGCTGTTTTTT. It translates to CASSLGGLMNTGELFF.

This clonotype came up a few times. The CDR3 loop is CASSLAKWGPAEVNTEAFF. CDR3 nucleotides: TGTGCCAGCAGCCTTGCAAAATGGGGGCCGGCGGAGGTGAACACTGAAGCTTTCTTT. V gene TRBV7-2 combines with J gene TRBJ1-1; D perhaps matches TRBD1 (6 bases). CDR3 length equals 19 residues. The germline CDR1 and CDR2 sequences are SGHTA and FQGNSA. V lost 5 bases to trimming and J lost 0 bases, with 25 bases between them.

The chain employs TRBV7-2 and TRBJ1-1; no reliable D call. The CDR3 spans 15 residues. Between the trimmed V and J ends, which lost 0 bases and 4 bases, there was a span of 12 bases. Germline CDR1 and CDR2: SGHTA and FQGNSA. CDR3 amino acids: CASSLAGEVGTEAFF. In nucleotides, the CDR3 is TGTGCCAGCAGCTTAGCGGGAGAGGTGGGCACTGAAGCTTTCTTT. The complete variable domain, with remaining parts taken from reference TRBV7-2 and TRBJ1-1, reads GAGVSQSPSNKVTEKGKDVELRCDPISGHTALYWYRQSLGQGLEFLIYFQGNSAPDKSGLPSDRFSAERTGGSVSTLTIQRTQQEDSAVYLCASSLAGEVGTEAFFGQGTRLTVV.

The chain carries TRBV6-4 and TRBJ2-3; TRBD2 matches at 9 bases. The trim removed 0 bases at V and 2 bases at J, leaving 6 bases unmatched. Germline V gene sequence: CDR1 MRHNA, CDR2 SNTAGT. The CDR3 is made up of 17 amino acids. The CDR3 DNA sequence: TGTGCCAGCAGTGACTCGAGTAGCGGGGGCCACACAGATACGCAGTATTTT. Residues: CASSDSSSGGHTDTQYF.

The V and J genes are TRBV20-1 and TRBJ1-5; TRBD1 might be the D (6 bases). V was cut by 5 bases and J by 2 bases, with 13 bases left in between. This CDR3 spans 14 amino acids. The V gene's germline CDR1 is DFQATT and CDR2 SNEGSKA (reference sequence). CDR3 sequence reads: CSAPRDTGNQPQHF. The CDR3 coding sequence is TGCAGTGCTCCCCGGGACACCGGCAATCAGCCCCAGCATTTT.

The chain uses TRBV7-9 and TRBJ1-3; D not resolved. The CDR3 contains 14 residues. Germline V lookup: CDR1 SEHNR, CDR2 FQNEAQ (reference sequence). Deletions cut 0 bases from V and 2 bases from J, with 5 bases between. The CDR3 DNA sequence: TGTGCCAGCAGCTTAGCCACAGCTGGAAACACCATATATTTT. The encoded protein is CASSLATAGNTIYF.

The V and J genes are TRBV20-1 and TRBJ1-2; no clear D gene. This CDR3 spans 16 amino acids. Germline CDR1 DFQATT, CDR2 SNEGSKA (reference sequence). Trimming took 6 bases from V and 1 from J, leaving 21 bases between them. CDR3 loop: CSARPVQAFLNYGYTF. As DNA, the CDR3 is TGCAGTGCGCGTCCCGTGCAGGCCTTCCTTAACTATGGCTACACCTTC.